One sample yielded the 31 T cell receptor beta chains listed below, sequenced in a study of T cells in Graves' hyperthyroidism and ophthalmopathy. The investigators amplified TCR beta CDR3 regions from RNA transcripts. The HTBI primer set drove a first-round RT-PCR of the TCR CDR3. TCRdb processed the multiplex PCR reads anew with MiXCR; each CDR3 protein has one entry. The repertoire holds a few hundred thousand distinct CDR3 sequences, with about an eighth as singletons. Sample: blood. The receptors here all came from a young woman with Graves' hyperthyroidism.

Ten or more counts support this clonotype. This sequence joins TRBV2 and TRBJ2-7; D is perhaps TRBD2 (5 bases). V shed 5 bases and J shed 3 bases, with 14 bases lying between them. Germline CDR1 and CDR2: SNHLY and FYNNEI. This CDR3 contains 14 residues. For the CDR3, the DNA is TGTGCCAGCAGTCCTCAGGCTGGACTCTACGAGCAGTACTTC. Amino acid sequence: CASSPQAGLYEQYF.

This clonotype appeared many times. The CDR3 DNA reads as TGTGCCAGCAGTTTAGATCCTACAGGGTTTCATGAAAAACTGTTTTTT. This sequence encodes CASSLDPTGFHEKLFF. J is TRBJ1-4 and V is TRBV27; TRBD1 might be the D (6 bases). V was cut by 2 bases and J by 6 bases, with 16 bases left in between. Germline V gives CDR1 MNHEY, CDR2 SMNVEV (reference sequence). The CDR3 runs to 16 residues.

This clonotype showed up just a few times. The chain couples TRBV11-2 to TRBJ1-1; D perhaps matches TRBD1 (5 bases). The V end lost 4 bases, the J end lost 0 bases, and 12 bases lay between the germline ends. The CDR3 runs to 15 residues. CDR1 and CDR2 (germline): SGHAT, FQNNGV. CDR3 coding DNA: TGTGCCAGCAGCTCTACAGGCTACATGAACACTGAAGCTTTCTTT. This gives the protein CASSSTGYMNTEAFF.

The chain links TRBV7-2 to TRBJ1-2; TRBD1 aligns across 7 bases. CDR3 length equals 15 residues. Germline lookup yields CDR1 SGHTA and CDR2 FQGNSA. Trimming removed 5 bases from V and 3 bases from J; junction bases left unmatched: 9. The DNA of the CDR3 is TGTGCCAGCAGCCCCCGGGACAGATCATACTATGGCTACACCTTC. Translating gives CASSPRDRSYYGYTF.

This clonotype showed up just a few times. This rearrangement joins TRBV5-1 to TRBJ2-2; 7 bases map to TRBD2. CDR3 length equals 16 residues. In germline, CDR1 is SGHRS, CDR2 YFSETQ. The V segment lost 4 bases and the J segment 4 bases; nucleotides outside the gene matches: 10. The DNA of the CDR3 is TGCGCCAGCAGCCGGGGGGTAGCGGGTGCCACCGGGGAGCTGTTTTTT. This codes for CASSRGVAGATGELFF.

A few counts support this clonotype. The gene calls are TRBV15 and TRBJ2-1; TRBD1 agrees at 7 bases. Germline CDR1 and CDR2: LNHNV and YYDKDF (reference sequence). This CDR3 has 17 residues. V trimming: 0 bases; J trimming: 0 bases; junction bases outside the gene matches: 5. The CDR3 here is CATSRESDRVSYNEQFF. The CDR3 bases are TGTGCCACCAGCAGAGAATCCGACAGGGTCTCCTACAATGAGCAGTTCTTC.

This clonotype was observed at least ten times. The gene calls are TRBV19 and TRBJ2-7, with 9 positions matching TRBD1. V dropped 5 bases and J dropped 1; count of bases not matched to a gene: 9. CDR1 LNHDA and CDR2 SQIVND come from the germline V gene (reference sequence). The CDR3 extends over 16 amino acids. This CDR3 reads CASSGISDRGSYEQYV. CDR3 DNA: TGTGCCAGTAGTGGCATCTCGGACAGGGGTTCCTACGAGCAGTACGTC.

This clonotype has ten or more counts. V gene TRBV28 combines with J gene TRBJ2-2; D is tentatively TRBD1 or TRBD2 (6 bases each). The CDR3 length is 14 residues. The V and J ends lost 6 bases and 7 bases respectively, with 15 bases between them. CDR1 and CDR2 (germline): MDHEN, SYDVKM. CDR3 sequence: CASRPPGANGELFF. DNA of the CDR3: TGTGCCAGCAGGCCCCCGGGGGCGAACGGGGAGCTGTTTTTT.

This clonotype was detected many times. The chain is built from TRBV11-2 and TRBJ2-7; 10 bases align to TRBD2. The J segment lost 6 bases and the V segment lost 8 bases, leaving 10 bases of the junction unmatched. The CDR3 runs to 14 residues. Germline CDR1 and CDR2: SGHAT and FQNNGV. The CDR3: CASAGLAGVGEQYF. The CDR3 bases are TGTGCCAGCGCCGGGCTAGCGGGAGTTGGCGAGCAGTACTTC. The full variable domain, rest sourced from reference TRBV11-2 and TRBJ2-7, is EAGVAQSPRYKIIEKRQSVAFWCNPISGHATLYWYQQILGQGPKLLIQFQNNGVVDDSQLPKDRFSAERLKGVDSTLKIQPAKLEDSAVYLCASAGLAGVGEQYFGPGTRLTVT.

This clonotype was counted at least ten times. V and J are TRBV29-1 and TRBJ2-3; no reliable D call. V dropped 0 bases and J dropped 4 bases, with 5 bases sitting between them. The V gene's germline CDR1 is SQVTM and CDR2 ANQGSEA. CDR3 size: 12 residues. CDR3 in amino acids: CSVEESADTQYF. The CDR3 nucleotides read TGCAGCGTTGAAGAGTCCGCAGATACGCAGTATTTT.

This clonotype has at least ten counts. V is TRBV3-1 and J is TRBJ1-4, with D tentatively TRBD1 (5 bases). This CDR3 has 15 residues. Deletions cut 1 base from V and 8 bases from J, with 14 bases between. CDR1 is LGHDT and CDR2 is YNNKEL in the germline V gene (reference sequence). The CDR3 bases are TGTGCCAGCAGCCAAGCCCGGGGGTCGTTAGAAAAACTGTTTTTT. It specifies CASSQARGSLEKLFF.

V is TRBV19 and J is TRBJ2-2; D gene uncertain. CDR3 size: 10 residues. V was pared by 5 bases and J by 7 bases, with 2 bases between. Germline V gene data show CDR1 as LNHDA and CDR2 as SQIVND (reference sequence). DNA for the CDR3: TGTGCCAGTAGTTTCGGGGAGCTGTTTTTT. It is translated as CASSFGELFF.

This clonotype has a count of ten or more. The chain carries TRBV6-1 and TRBJ2-7, with 9 bases lining up with TRBD1. The germline CDR1 and CDR2 sequences are MNHNS and SASEGT. V was clipped by 2 bases and J by 2 bases; unmatched bases: 1. The CDR3 has 14 amino acids. Here the CDR3 reads CASSERQGAYEQYV. CDR3 nucleotides: TGTGCCAGCAGTGAACGACAGGGGGCCTACGAGCAGTACGTC.

This clonotype was counted many times. The rearrangement links TRBV3-1 to TRBJ2-1; 10 positions match TRBD2. CDR1 LGHDT and CDR2 YNNKEL come from the germline V gene (reference sequence). This CDR3 has 17 amino acids. Trimming took 0 bases from V and 7 from J; bases not matched to a gene: 9. For the CDR3, the DNA is TGTGCCAGCAGCCAAGAGATCCTAGCGGGAGAAGAAAATGAGCAGTTCTTC. This sequence encodes CASSQEILAGEENEQFF.

This clonotype has a count of ten or more. This chain uses TRBV12-3 or TRBV12-4 with TRBJ1-1; D gene ambiguous. CDR3 length: 13 amino acids. V was trimmed by 2 bases and J by 4 bases, leaving 8 bases between them. The CDR3 reads CASSLMGFTEAFF. Here the CDR3 DNA reads TGTGCCAGCAGTTTAATGGGTTTCACTGAAGCTTTCTTT.

This clonotype was counted many times. This rearrangement joins TRBV20-1 to TRBJ2-3; D gene uncertain. This CDR3 has 14 residues. V shed 3 bases and J shed 0 bases, with 10 bases lying between them. Germline CDR1 reads DFQATT; CDR2 reads SNEGSKA (reference sequence). The CDR3 sequence is CSASDSSSTDTQYF. DNA for the CDR3: TGCAGTGCTAGCGACTCCTCAAGCACAGATACGCAGTATTTT.

This chain connects TRBV24-1 to TRBJ1-2; 7 bases match TRBD1. The V gene's germline CDR1 is KGHDR and CDR2 SFDVKD. V dropped 5 bases and J dropped 6; count of bases not matched to a gene: 11. The CDR3 runs to 15 residues. CDR3 DNA sequence: TGTGCCACCAGTGCGGGGGACAGTTCCCCGGATGGCTACACCTTC. This gives the protein CATSAGDSSPDGYTF.

This sequence joins TRBV3-1 and TRBJ1-2; TRBD1 agrees at 9 bases. The CDR3 extends over 14 amino acids. CDR1 is LGHDT and CDR2 is YNNKEL in the germline V gene (reference sequence). With 4 bases clipped from V and 6 bases from J, the junction kept 6 bases outside the gene matches. CDR3 region: CASSPLDRGDGYTF. The DNA of the CDR3 is TGTGCCAGCAGCCCGCTCGACAGGGGGGATGGCTACACCTTC.

The chain employs TRBV19 and TRBJ2-1, with 11 bases lining up with TRBD2. CDR1 and CDR2 (germline): LNHDA, SQIVND (reference sequence). The V segment lost 6 bases and the J segment 9 bases; nucleotides outside the gene matches: 10. The CDR3 is 15 residues long. The CDR3 coding sequence is TGTGCCAGTAGCATGGGTAGCGGGAGGGCTAGTGAGCAGTTCTTC. Amino acid sequence: CASSMGSGRASEQFF. Full variable domain (rest looked up from reference TRBV19 and TRBJ2-1): DGGITQSPKYLFRKEGQNVTLSCEQNLNHDAMYWYRQDPGQGLRLIYYSQIVNDFQKGDIAEGYSVSREKKESFPLTVTSAQKNPTAFYLCASSMGSGRASEQFFGPGTRLTVL.

In its sample, this clonotype was seen a few times. V and J are TRBV12-3 or TRBV12-4 and TRBJ2-1; perhaps TRBD1 as D (5 bases). CDR3 length: 12 amino acids. Trimming stripped 5 bases from V and 15 bases from J, with 17 bases between. The CDR3 loop is CASSPPGIKLFF. The DNA for the CDR3 is TGTGCCAGCAGTCCCCCAGGGATTAAGCTGTTCTTC.

This clonotype came up many times. The rearrangement uses TRBV12-3 or TRBV12-4 and TRBJ2-1, with 14 bases fitting TRBD2. The CDR3 consists of 16 residues. With V trimmed by 4 bases and J by 8 bases, 7 bases remained unmatched. The CDR3 DNA reads as TGTGCCAGCAGTTCGGGGACTAGCGGGAGTTTAGATGAGCAGTTCTTC. Translation: CASSSGTSGSLDEQFF.

This clonotype was found many times. The chain joins TRBV9 to TRBJ2-1; no reliable D call. The CDR3 totals 15 residues. Trimming took off 3 bases at V and 3 bases at J, with 13 bases between the two ends. Germline CDR1 SGDLS, CDR2 YYNGEE. As DNA, the CDR3 is TGTGCCAGCAGCGCTTTAGGTGTAAGCTACAATGAGCAGTTCTTC. This translates into CASSALGVSYNEQFF.

This clonotype was seen ten or more times. The chain employs TRBV5-1 and TRBJ2-1; 11 bases fit TRBD1. Per germline, CDR1 SGHRS and CDR2 YFSETQ. The CDR3 contains 17 residues. With 0 bases clipped from V and 4 bases from J, the junction kept 6 bases outside the gene matches. The CDR3 DNA follows: TGCGCCAGCAGCTTGGGGGCCGGGACAGGGGGTTACAATGAGCAGTTCTTC. It is translated as CASSLGAGTGGYNEQFF.

This clonotype was counted many times. The rearrangement uses TRBV6-1 and TRBJ1-6; D is uncertain. V gave up 6 bases and J gave up 0 bases, with 15 bases separating them. The CDR3 sequence is 17 residues long. Germline values: CDR1 MNHNS, CDR2 SASEGT. CDR3 region: CASSRGASSSYNSPLHF. CDR3 DNA: TGTGCCAGCAGCCGCGGAGCGTCAAGCTCCTATAATTCACCCCTCCACTTT.

Only a few counts were recorded for this clonotype. The V and J genes are TRBV4-1 and TRBJ2-7; no clear D. Germline V gives CDR1 MGHRA, CDR2 YSYEKL. Deletions cut 4 bases from V and 2 bases from J, with 15 bases between. This CDR3 region has 15 residues. CDR3 region: CASSRASTTAYEQYF. The CDR3 bases are TGCGCCAGCAGCCGGGCTAGTACTACGGCCTACGAGCAGTACTTC.

This clonotype was observed many times. This chain links TRBV12-3 or TRBV12-4 with TRBJ1-2; D is possibly TRBD1 (6 bases). The CDR3 consists of 13 residues. Trimming removed 5 bases from V and 3 bases from J, with 10 bases in between. Here the CDR3 reads CASSRGGDYGYTF. The CDR3 bases are TGTGCCAGCAGTCGAGGGGGGGACTATGGCTACACCTTC.

There are many counts of this clonotype. One end of the junction is discordant with germline, which a read error may explain. J is TRBJ2-5 and V is TRBV7-9; the D call may be TRBD1 or TRBD2 (5 bases each). CDR3 size: 12 residues. Germline V gene sequence: CDR1 SEHNR, CDR2 FQNEAQ (reference sequence). CDR3 bases: TGTGCCAGCAGCCCCGGGACGGAGACACAGTACTTC. Its protein product is CASSPGTETQYF.

This clonotype was counted ten times or more. J is TRBJ2-2 and V is TRBV27, with D tentatively TRBD2 (5 bases). Germline-derived CDR1 and CDR2 are MNHEY and SMNVEV (reference sequence). The V gene lost 4 bases and the J gene lost 1 base, with 10 bases spanning the gap. CDR3 length equals 15 residues. The CDR3 loop reads CASSSGWRNTGELFF. DNA for the CDR3: TGTGCCAGCAGTTCGGGATGGAGGAACACCGGGGAGCTGTTTTTT.

The chain links TRBV7-3 to TRBJ2-1; TRBD2 matches 7 bases. The J segment lost 8 bases and the V segment lost 3 bases, leaving 7 bases of the junction unmatched. CDR3 size: 14 residues. Germline values: CDR1 SGHTA, CDR2 FQGTGA. DNA for the CDR3: TGTGCCAGCAGCTTGACTAGCTTTTGGGATGAGCAGTTCTTC. Residues: CASSLTSFWDEQFF.

Only a few counts were recorded for this clonotype. The gene calls are TRBV4-1 and TRBJ2-1; D is possibly TRBD1 (6 bases). The CDR3 is made up of 15 amino acids. Germline V gene sequence: CDR1 MGHRA, CDR2 YSYEKL. Trimming left V 1 base short and J 4 bases short, with 11 bases between. CDR3 residues: CASSQGADRYNEQFF. In DNA form, the CDR3 reads TGCGCCAGCAGCCAAGGAGCCGACAGGTACAATGAGCAGTTCTTC.

The chain employs TRBV5-1 and TRBJ2-3, with a possible D match to TRBD2 (6 bases). The CDR3 has 16 residues. Germline V gene sequence: CDR1 SGHRS, CDR2 YFSETQ. The germline V and J ends were trimmed by 0 bases and 0 bases, with 11 bases remaining between them. CDR3 sequence (DNA): TGCGCCAGCAGCTTGGATGGTAGCGGAAGCACAGATACGCAGTATTTT. Encoded protein: CASSLDGSGSTDTQYF.